The 23 T cell receptor beta chains in this list originate from one sample, sequenced in a study of T cell clonotyping in hematopoietic cell transplantation. Libraries were prepared by immunoSEQ multiplex PCR; TCRdb keeps only in-frame clonotypes and omits some of them. The sample has 6,500 to 7,500 clones; more than 75% are singletons. Time point of the sample: recipient sample about 28 days before transplant, after cytoreduction. This specimen consisted of peripheral blood mononuclear cells, obtained before stem cell transplant. The receptors here all came from a man aged 55 to 69 with acute myeloid leukemia. Some clones in this sample may be carry-over from other donors' samples.

This clone is a singleton in its sample. J is TRBJ1-1 and V is TRBV30, with 7 bases lining up with TRBD1. The trim removed 5 bases at V and 11 bases at J, leaving 17 bases unmatched. Germline CDR1 reads GTSNPN; CDR2 reads SVGIG (reference sequence). The CDR3 is made up of 14 amino acids. CDR3 bases: TGTGCCTGGTATCTCGGGACAGCGACCGGGCGGGCTTTCTTT. Protein: CAWYLGTATGRAFF.

The chain's CDR3 is CASSSGQINEKLFF. The DNA of the CDR3 is TGTGCCAGCAGCTCCGGACAGATTAATGAAAAACTGTTTTTT. The chain employs TRBV7-8 and TRBJ1-4; possible D gene TRBD1, 6 bases. CDR1 is SGHVS, CDR2 FQNEAQ, per germline. The CDR3 is made up of 14 amino acids. V lost 4 bases, J lost 4 bases, and 10 bases lay in between.

The chain couples TRBV28 to TRBJ1-1, with D uncertain. Germline CDR1 reads MDHEN; CDR2 reads SYDVKM. V lost 1 base and J lost 13, with 13 bases in between. CDR3 size: 12 residues. CDR3: CASSLSHYRGFF. The CDR3 coding sequence is TGTGCCAGCAGTTTATCCCATTACCGAGGTTTCTTT.

This sequence joins TRBV2 and TRBJ1-6; D is unclear. V lost 7 bases and J lost 11, with 12 bases in between. Germline V gives CDR1 SNHLY, CDR2 FYNNEI. The CDR3 has 12 amino acids. Written as DNA, the CDR3 is TGTGCCAGCAAGGATATCGGGACACCCCTCCACTTT. This codes for CASKDIGTPLHF.

This chain joins TRBV2 and TRBJ2-7; D might be TRBD1 (6 bases). The germline gives CDR1 SNHLY, CDR2 FYNNEI. Deletions cut 7 bases from V and 0 bases from J, with 16 bases between. This CDR3 contains 15 residues. CDR3 bases: TGTGCCAGCATGTCGGGCAGGGGATTCTCCTACGAGCAGTACTTC. This translates into CASMSGRGFSYEQYF. The whole variable domain, remainder taken from reference TRBV2 and TRBJ2-7, is EPEVTQTPSHQVTQMGQEVILRCVPISNHLYFYWYRQILGQKVEFLVSFYNNEISEKSEIFDDQFSVERPDGSNFTLKIRSTKLEDSAMYFCASMSGRGFSYEQYFGPGTRLTVT.

The chain has TRBV19 and TRBJ1-1, with 8 bases that match TRBD1. Germline lookup yields CDR1 LNHDA and CDR2 SQIVND (reference sequence). The CDR3 sequence is 12 residues long. Unmatched junction bases numbered 5, after V lost 9 bases and J lost 5 bases. The CDR3 coding sequence is TGTGCCAGCGGGACAGGTTGGACTGAAGCTTTCTTT. Protein product: CASGTGWTEAFF.

The chain combines TRBV28 with TRBJ1-4; 7 nucleotides agree with TRBD1. The germline gives CDR1 MDHEN, CDR2 SYDVKM. V shed 5 bases and J 3 bases; nucleotides not matched to a gene: 6. The CDR3 length is 15 residues. This chain's CDR3 is CASSPMDRSNEKLFF. The CDR3 nucleotides read TGTGCCAGCAGTCCGATGGACAGGTCTAATGAAAAACTGTTTTTT.

This chain links TRBV2 with TRBJ1-5, with TRBD1 matching 9 bases. The germline V gene encodes CDR1 SNHLY and CDR2 FYNNEI. The CDR3 has 16 residues. Germline trimming cut 5 bases from V and 5 bases from J; bases unmatched to any gene: 10. The CDR3 bases are TGTGCCAGCAGTTCACCCACCGGACAGGGGTATCAGCCCCAGCATTTT. Its translation: CASSSPTGQGYQPQHF. Filled out from reference TRBV2 and TRBJ1-5, the complete variable domain reads EPEVTQTPSHQVTQMGQEVILRCVPISNHLYFYWYRQILGQKVEFLVSFYNNEISEKSEIFDDQFSVERPDGSNFTLKIRSTKLEDSAMYFCASSSPTGQGYQPQHFGDGTRLSIL.

The V gene is TRBV2, the J gene TRBJ1-1; D unclear. The germline V gene encodes CDR1 SNHLY and CDR2 FYNNEI. The CDR3 runs 13 residues. Trimming cost V 2 bases and J 7 bases, with 11 bases left between them. The DNA of the CDR3 is TGTGCCAGCAGTGAAAGAGGGCAGCGTGAAGCTTTCTTT. Its translation is CASSERGQREAFF.

The chain couples TRBV28 to TRBJ1-4; no clear D gene. Germline values: CDR1 MDHEN, CDR2 SYDVKM. V lost 1 base and J 0 bases, leaving 6 bases between the germline ends. CDR3 length equals 15 residues. The DNA for the CDR3 is TGTGCCAGCAGTTTATACAGTGCAACTAATGAAAAACTGTTTTTT. Residues: CASSLYSATNEKLFF.

The V and J genes are TRBV2 and TRBJ2-5, with D uncertain. V was pared by 6 bases and J by 5 bases, with 13 bases between. CDR3 length: 13 residues. The germline V gene encodes CDR1 SNHLY and CDR2 FYNNEI. CDR3 protein: CASSPPNPETQYF. CDR3 in DNA: TGTGCCAGCAGCCCACCTAACCCGGAGACCCAGTACTTC.

V and J are TRBV6-1 and TRBJ1-5; unclear D gene. The V and J ends lost 1 base and 3 bases respectively, with 13 bases between them. CDR1 and CDR2 from the germline V gene are MNHNS and SASEGT. This CDR3 has 16 residues. CDR3 residues: CASSEVRLSANQPQHF. The CDR3 DNA sequence: TGTGCCAGCAGTGAAGTGCGACTGTCCGCCAATCAGCCCCAGCATTTT.

V and J are TRBV28 and TRBJ1-4; maybe TRBD1 (5 bases). CDR1 and CDR2 from the germline V gene are MDHEN and SYDVKM. The CDR3 has 17 amino acids. Trimming cost V 5 bases and J 5 bases, with 21 bases left between them. In DNA form, the CDR3 reads TGTGCCAGCAGTCCTATTGGCCCGGGGAGGGGAAATGAAAAACTGTTTTTT. Its protein is CASSPIGPGRGNEKLFF.

This chain uses TRBV6-1 with TRBJ2-3; 8 positions agree with TRBD2. V shed 1 base, J shed 3 bases, and the junction held 9 bases outside the gene matches. Germline lookup yields CDR1 MNHNS and CDR2 SASEGT. This CDR3 contains 17 residues. This CDR3 is CASSEVKRGLGTDTQYF. As DNA, the CDR3 is TGTGCCAGCAGTGAAGTCAAGCGGGGGTTAGGGACAGATACGCAGTATTTT.

The J gene is TRBJ1-4, the V gene TRBV19; 11 nucleotides line up with TRBD1. This CDR3 has 14 residues. The germline V gene has CDR1 LNHDA and CDR2 SQIVND (reference sequence). Trimming cost V 5 bases and J 5 bases; bases outside gene matches: 1. This chain's CDR3 is CASSRTGGNEKLFF. In nucleotides, the CDR3 is TGTGCCAGTAGTCGGACAGGGGGCAATGAAAAACTGTTTTTT. Looking up the rest from reference TRBV19 and TRBJ1-4 gives the full variable domain: DGGITQSPKYLFRKEGQNVTLSCEQNLNHDAMYWYRQDPGQGLRLIYYSQIVNDFQKGDIAEGYSVSREKKESFPLTVTSAQKNPTAFYLCASSRTGGNEKLFFGSGTQLSVL.

V usage is TRBV7-9 and J usage is TRBJ1-4, with 7 bases aligning to TRBD1. The germline CDR1 and CDR2 sequences are SEHNR and FQNEAQ (reference sequence). V trimming: 4 bases; J trimming: 1 base; junction bases outside the gene matches: 6. This CDR3 is 16 amino acids long. The CDR3 coding sequence is TGTGCCAGCAGCTCTACAGGGGTCGGAACTAATGAAAAACTGTTTTTT. This translates into CASSSTGVGTNEKLFF.

The V and J genes are TRBV2 and TRBJ2-7; 10 nucleotides align to TRBD1. This CDR3 is built from 17 residues. The germline V gene encodes CDR1 SNHLY and CDR2 FYNNEI. Trimming took 6 bases from V and 9 from J; bases not matched to a gene: 20. As DNA, the CDR3 is TGTGCCAGCAGGCGTCCGGCGACCACCGGGACAGGGGTTCGGCAGTACTTC. Residues: CASRRPATTGTGVRQYF.

The CDR3 DNA is TGTGCCAGCAGTACTACGCTCACCGGGGAGCTGTTTTTT. Its translation: CASSTTLTGELFF. The chain uses TRBV25-1 and TRBJ2-2; D is unresolved. The V gene lost 5 bases and the J gene lost 4 bases, with 8 bases spanning the gap. This CDR3 is built from 13 residues. CDR1 is MGHDK and CDR2 is SYGVNS in the germline V gene.

The chain joins TRBV27 to TRBJ2-7; 13 bases are shared with TRBD2. The junction had 15 bases not matched to a gene; V was cut back by 6 bases and J by 10 bases. Germline CDR1 is MNHEY and CDR2 is SMNVEV (reference sequence). This CDR3 has 16 residues. The CDR3 loop is CASSLKPGLAGKEQYF. The CDR3 DNA sequence: TGTGCCAGCAGCTTAAAACCGGGACTAGCGGGAAAGGAACAGTACTTC.

This rearrangement joins TRBV29-1 to TRBJ1-5, with TRBD1 matching 7 bases. The junction had 4 bases not matched to a gene; V was cut back by 4 bases and J by 7 bases. The CDR3 sequence is 12 residues long. Germline V gene lookup returns CDR1 SQVTM and CDR2 ANQGSEA. CDR3 protein: CSVGGGSQPQHF. The CDR3 DNA sequence: TGCAGCGTTGGAGGGGGCAGCCAGCCCCAGCATTTT.

The gene calls are TRBV10-2 and TRBJ1-3, with 8 bases matching TRBD1. CDR1 and CDR2 from the germline V gene are WSHSY and SAAADI. J lost 0 bases, V lost 8 bases, and 12 bases had no gene match. This CDR3 region has 17 residues. DNA of the CDR3: TGCGCCAGCTCCTACGGGACAGGAGGGGCCTCTGGAAACACCATATATTTT. Residues: CASSYGTGGASGNTIYF.

The rearrangement links TRBV11-3 to TRBJ2-1; 10 nucleotides line up with TRBD2. The CDR3 sequence is 17 residues long. Germline V gives CDR1 SGHNT, CDR2 YENEEA. The V and J ends lost 1 base and 2 bases, in that order; junction bases with no gene match: 5. This chain's CDR3 is CASSLGPSGSPYNEQFF. The CDR3 bases are TGTGCCAGCAGCTTAGGGCCTAGCGGGAGTCCCTACAATGAGCAGTTCTTC.

The chain combines TRBV7-2 with TRBJ2-5; D is unresolved. V was shortened by 6 bases and J by 5 bases, with 10 bases between the two germline ends. The length of the CDR3 is 12 residues. The germline gives CDR1 SGHTA, CDR2 FQGNSA. This chain's CDR3 is CASSFYGETQYF. The CDR3, as DNA: TGTGCCAGCAGTTTTTATGGGGAGACCCAGTACTTC.